The 5 T cell receptor beta chains given below trace back to one sample, sequenced in a study of control samples from healthy donors and cancer patients. The method was immunoSEQ multiplex PCR; TCRdb's version includes in-frame clones alone and lacks a portion of them. The sample shows around 160,000 clones, 90% to 95% of them seen only once. The sequencing sample was made of blood. These receptors originate from a man between 18 and 35 years old in good health.

The chain links TRBV11-3 to TRBJ2-1; 12 bases match TRBD2. Germline CDR1 and CDR2: SGHNT and YENEEA. V trimming: 5 bases; J trimming: 5 bases; junction bases outside the gene matches: 10. The CDR3 extends over 17 amino acids. As DNA, the CDR3 is TGTGCCAGCAGCCGTCTTCTAGCGGGGGGGCCCGACAATGAGCAGTTCTTC. It encodes CASSRLLAGGPDNEQFF. Full variable domain (outside the CDR3, taken from reference TRBV11-3 and TRBJ2-1): EAGVVQSPRYKIIEKKQPVAFWCNPISGHNTLYWYLQNLGQGPELLIRYENEEAVDDSQLPKDRFSAERLKGVDSTLKIQPAELGDSAVYLCASSRLLAGGPDNEQFFGPGTRLTVL.

This clone has a single count. The rearrangement uses TRBV10-2 and TRBJ1-1; D is unresolved. V dropped 7 bases and J dropped 11 bases, with 14 bases sitting between them. Germline-derived CDR1 and CDR2 are WSHSY and SAAADI. There are 11 residues in the CDR3. CDR3 in amino acids: CASMAETGAFF. The CDR3 DNA reads as TGCGCCAGCATGGCGGAGACCGGGGCTTTCTTT.

This clone has just one count. The chain has TRBV5-1 and TRBJ2-1; 7 positions match TRBD2. The germline V gene encodes CDR1 SGHRS and CDR2 YFSETQ. The CDR3 contains 15 residues. The junction had 9 bases not matched to a gene; V was cut back by 0 bases and J by 9 bases. The CDR3: CASSLAVMRELEQFF. The CDR3 DNA is TGCGCCAGCAGCTTGGCCGTCATGCGGGAGCTTGAGCAGTTCTTC.

This chain links TRBV6-5 with TRBJ1-1; 7 positions match TRBD1. Germline V gene data show CDR1 as MNHEY and CDR2 as SVGAGI. With 6 bases clipped from V and 4 bases from J, the junction kept 5 bases outside the gene matches. The CDR3 sequence is 13 residues long. This CDR3 is CASSRSGGTEAFF. The CDR3 bases are TGTGCCAGCAGCCGATCAGGGGGCACTGAAGCTTTCTTT.

The chain uses TRBV6-5 and TRBJ2-3; the D gene is possibly TRBD2 (5 bases). V lost 6 bases to trimming and J lost 9 bases, with 22 bases between them. The CDR3 totals 15 residues. The germline gives CDR1 MNHEY, CDR2 SVGAGI. The DNA of the CDR3 is TGTGCCAGCAGCCAAACTAGTATGGTCCTCGACACGCAGTATTTT. The encoded protein is CASSQTSMVLDTQYF.